The entry below describes one T cell receptor (beta chain). Its specificity is not known. Germline CDR1 and CDR2: MGHRA and YSYEKL. V shed 4 bases and J shed 1 base, with 13 bases lying between them. CDR3 length: 15 amino acids. The entry originates in a study of beta chain features in type 1 diabetes. Study-wide points: Patients with type 1 diabetes carried fewer insertions and had more deletions at their VDJ junctions.

Investigators reverse transcribed all isolated RNA, so they sequenced expressed TCRB transcripts. The protocol was immunoSEQ multiplex PCR, while the TCRdb copy is restricted to in-frame clones and leaves out a portion. This sample has fewer than 200,000 clones, with around 13% found just once. This TCR was sampled from a woman aged 18-30 years in good health. The genes are TRBV4-1 and TRBJ2-5; the D is unclear. What was sequenced was central memory CD4+ T cells from blood. CDR3 nucleotide sequence: TGCGCCAGCAGCCGAGAAGGAGTCTCCCAAGAGACCCAGTACTTC. Encoded protein: CASSREGVSQETQYF.